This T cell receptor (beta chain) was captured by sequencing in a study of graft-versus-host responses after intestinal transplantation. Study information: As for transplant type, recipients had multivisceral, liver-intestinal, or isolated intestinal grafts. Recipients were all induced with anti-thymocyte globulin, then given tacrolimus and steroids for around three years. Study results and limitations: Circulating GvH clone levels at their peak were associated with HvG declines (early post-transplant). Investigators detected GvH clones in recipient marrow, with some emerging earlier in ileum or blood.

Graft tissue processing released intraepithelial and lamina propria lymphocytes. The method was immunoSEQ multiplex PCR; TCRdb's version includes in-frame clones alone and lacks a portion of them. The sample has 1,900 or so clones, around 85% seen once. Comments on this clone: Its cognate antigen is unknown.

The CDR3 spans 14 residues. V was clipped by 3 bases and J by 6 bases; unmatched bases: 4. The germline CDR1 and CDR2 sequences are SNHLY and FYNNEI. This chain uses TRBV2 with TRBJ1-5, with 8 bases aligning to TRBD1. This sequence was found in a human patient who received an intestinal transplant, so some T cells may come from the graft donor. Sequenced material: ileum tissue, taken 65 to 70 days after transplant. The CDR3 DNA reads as TGTGCCAGCAGTGACCACAGGGGGGGTCAGCCCCAGCATTTT. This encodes CASSDHRGGQPQHF.